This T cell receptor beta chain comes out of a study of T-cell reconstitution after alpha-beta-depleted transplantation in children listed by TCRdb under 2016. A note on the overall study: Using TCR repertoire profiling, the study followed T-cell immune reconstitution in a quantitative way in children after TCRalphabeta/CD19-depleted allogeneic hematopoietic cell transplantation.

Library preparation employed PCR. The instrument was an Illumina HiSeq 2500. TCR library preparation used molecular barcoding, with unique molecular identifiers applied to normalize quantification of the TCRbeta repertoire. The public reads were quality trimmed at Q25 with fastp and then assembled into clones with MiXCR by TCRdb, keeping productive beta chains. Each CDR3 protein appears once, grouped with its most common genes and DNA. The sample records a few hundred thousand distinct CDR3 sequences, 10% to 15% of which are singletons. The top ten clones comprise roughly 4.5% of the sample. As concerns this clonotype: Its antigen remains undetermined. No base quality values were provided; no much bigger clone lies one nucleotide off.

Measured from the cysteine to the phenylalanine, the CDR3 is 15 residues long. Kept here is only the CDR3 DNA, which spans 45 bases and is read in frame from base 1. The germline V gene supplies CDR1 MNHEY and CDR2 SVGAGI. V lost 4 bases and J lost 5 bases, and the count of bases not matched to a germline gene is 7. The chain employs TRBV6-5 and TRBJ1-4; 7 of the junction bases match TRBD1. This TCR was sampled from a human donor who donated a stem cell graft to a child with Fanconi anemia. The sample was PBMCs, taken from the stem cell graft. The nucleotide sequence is TGTGCCAGCAGTTCTCCGGGACAGACAAATGAAAAACTGTTTTTT. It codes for CASSSPGQTNEKLFF.